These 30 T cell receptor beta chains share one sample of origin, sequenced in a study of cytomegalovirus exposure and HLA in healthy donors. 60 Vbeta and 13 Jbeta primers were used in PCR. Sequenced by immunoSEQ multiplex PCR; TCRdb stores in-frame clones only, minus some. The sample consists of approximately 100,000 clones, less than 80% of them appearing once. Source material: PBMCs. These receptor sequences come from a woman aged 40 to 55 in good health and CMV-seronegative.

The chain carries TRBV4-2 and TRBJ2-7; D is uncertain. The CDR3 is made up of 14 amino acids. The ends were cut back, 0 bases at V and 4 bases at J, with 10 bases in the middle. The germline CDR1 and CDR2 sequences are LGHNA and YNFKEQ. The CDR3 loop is CASSQDRSTYEQYF. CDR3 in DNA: TGTGCCAGCAGCCAAGACCGGAGCACGTACGAGCAGTACTTC.

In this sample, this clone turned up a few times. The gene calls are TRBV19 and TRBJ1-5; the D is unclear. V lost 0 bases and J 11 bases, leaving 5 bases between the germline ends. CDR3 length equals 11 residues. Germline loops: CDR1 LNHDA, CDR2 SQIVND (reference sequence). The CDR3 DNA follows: TGTGCCAGTAGTATAGACCAGACCCAGCATTTT. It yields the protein CASSIDQTQHF.

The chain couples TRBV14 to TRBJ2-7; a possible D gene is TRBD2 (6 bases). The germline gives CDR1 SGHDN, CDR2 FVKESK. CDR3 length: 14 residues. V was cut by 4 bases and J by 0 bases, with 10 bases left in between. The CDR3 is CASSRRGNSYEQYF. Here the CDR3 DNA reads TGTGCCAGCAGCCGGAGGGGTAACTCCTACGAGCAGTACTTC.

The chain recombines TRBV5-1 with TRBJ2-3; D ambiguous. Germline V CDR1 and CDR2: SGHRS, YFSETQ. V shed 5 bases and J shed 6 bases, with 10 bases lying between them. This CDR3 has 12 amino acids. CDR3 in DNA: TGCGCCAGCAGTACTCTGAGGGATACGCAGTATTTT. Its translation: CASSTLRDTQYF. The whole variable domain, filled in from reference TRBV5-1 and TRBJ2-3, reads KAGVTQTPRYLIKTRGQQVTLSCSPISGHRSVSWYQQTPGQGLQFLFEYFSETQRNKGNFPGRFSGRQFSNSRSEMNVSTLELGDSALYLCASSTLRDTQYFGPGTRLTVL.

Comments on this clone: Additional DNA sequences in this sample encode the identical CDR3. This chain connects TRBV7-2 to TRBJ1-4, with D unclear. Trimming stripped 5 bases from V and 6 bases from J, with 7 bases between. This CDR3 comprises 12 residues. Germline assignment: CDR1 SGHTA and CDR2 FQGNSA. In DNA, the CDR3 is TGTGCCAGCAGCCCAGGCTATGAAAAACTGTTTTTT. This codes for CASSPGYEKLFF.

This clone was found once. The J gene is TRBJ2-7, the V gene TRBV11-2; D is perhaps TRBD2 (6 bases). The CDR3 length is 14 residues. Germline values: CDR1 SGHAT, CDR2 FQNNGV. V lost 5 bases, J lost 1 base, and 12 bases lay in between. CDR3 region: CASSRSGTSYEQYF. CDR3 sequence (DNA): TGTGCCAGCAGCCGATCAGGGACTTCCTACGAGCAGTACTTC.

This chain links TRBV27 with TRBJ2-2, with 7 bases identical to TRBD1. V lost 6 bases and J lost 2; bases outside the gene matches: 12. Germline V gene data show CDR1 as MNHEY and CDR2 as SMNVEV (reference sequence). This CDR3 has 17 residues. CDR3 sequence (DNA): TGTGCCAGCAGCGCCTACCTGGGACAGAGAAACACCGGGGAGCTGTTTTTT. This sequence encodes CASSAYLGQRNTGELFF.

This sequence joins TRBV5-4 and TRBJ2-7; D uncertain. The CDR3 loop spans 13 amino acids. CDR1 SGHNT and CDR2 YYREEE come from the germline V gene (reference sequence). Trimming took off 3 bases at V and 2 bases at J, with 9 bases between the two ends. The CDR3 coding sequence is TGTGCCAGCAGCTCGACAACCACCTACGAGCAGTACTTC. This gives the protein CASSSTTTYEQYF.

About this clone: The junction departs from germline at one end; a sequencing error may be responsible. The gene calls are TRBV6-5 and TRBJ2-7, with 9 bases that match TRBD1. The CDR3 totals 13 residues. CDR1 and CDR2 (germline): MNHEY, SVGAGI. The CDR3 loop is CASSSSGQGLKSF. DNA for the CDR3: TGTGCCAGCAGCTCATCCGGACAGGGGCTAAAGTCCTTC.

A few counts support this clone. CDR3: CASTTAWGRGSYEQYF. CDR3 nucleotide sequence: TGTGCCAGCACCACCGCGTGGGGCAGGGGCTCCTACGAGCAGTACTTC. The chain combines TRBV2 with TRBJ2-7; weak D call: TRBD1 (6 bases). Trimming took 7 bases from V and 0 from J, leaving 19 bases between them. The CDR3 has 16 amino acids. The V gene's germline CDR1 is SNHLY and CDR2 FYNNEI.

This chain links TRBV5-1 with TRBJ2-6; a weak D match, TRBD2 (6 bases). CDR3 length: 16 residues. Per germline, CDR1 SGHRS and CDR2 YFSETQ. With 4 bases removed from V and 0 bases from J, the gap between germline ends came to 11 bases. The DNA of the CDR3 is TGCGCCAGCAGCCCGGGACTGTACTCTGGGGCCAACGTCCTGACTTTC. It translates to CASSPGLYSGANVLTF.

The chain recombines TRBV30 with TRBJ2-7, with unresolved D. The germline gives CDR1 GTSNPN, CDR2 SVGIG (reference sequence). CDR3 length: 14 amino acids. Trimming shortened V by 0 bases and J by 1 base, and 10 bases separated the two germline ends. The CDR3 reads CAWSVLASSYEQYF. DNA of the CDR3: TGTGCCTGGAGTGTATTGGCATCTTCCTACGAGCAGTACTTC. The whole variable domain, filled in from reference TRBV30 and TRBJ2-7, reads SQTIHQWPATLVQPVGSPLSLECTVEGTSNPNLYWYRQAAGRGLQLLFYSVGIGQISSEVPQNLSASRPQDRQFILSSKKLLLSDSGFYLCAWSVLASSYEQYFGPGTRLTVT.

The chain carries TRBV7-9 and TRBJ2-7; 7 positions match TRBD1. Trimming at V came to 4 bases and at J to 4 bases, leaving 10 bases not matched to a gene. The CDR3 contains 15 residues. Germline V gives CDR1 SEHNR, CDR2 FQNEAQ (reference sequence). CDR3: CASSSSPTGWYEQYF. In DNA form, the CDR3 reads TGTGCCAGCAGCTCCTCTCCGACAGGGTGGTACGAGCAGTACTTC.

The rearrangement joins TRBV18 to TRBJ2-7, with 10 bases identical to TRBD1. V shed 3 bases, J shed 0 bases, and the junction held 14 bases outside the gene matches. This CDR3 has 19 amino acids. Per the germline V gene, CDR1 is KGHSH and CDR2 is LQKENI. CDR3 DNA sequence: TGTGCCAGCTCACCCTCGGGACAGGGGACATTCCCGAGCTCCTACGAGCAGTACTTC. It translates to CASSPSGQGTFPSSYEQYF.

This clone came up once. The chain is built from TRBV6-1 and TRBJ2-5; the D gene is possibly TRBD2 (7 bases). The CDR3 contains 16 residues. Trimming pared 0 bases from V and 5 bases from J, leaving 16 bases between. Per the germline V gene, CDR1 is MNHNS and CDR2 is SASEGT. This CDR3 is CASSEAIGGVKETQYF. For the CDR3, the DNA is TGTGCCAGCAGTGAAGCGATAGGGGGGGTGAAGGAGACCCAGTACTTC.

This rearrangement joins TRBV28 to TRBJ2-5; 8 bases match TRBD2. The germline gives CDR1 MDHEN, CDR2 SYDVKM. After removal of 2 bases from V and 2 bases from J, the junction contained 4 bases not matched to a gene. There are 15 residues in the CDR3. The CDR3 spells CASSLPSGPQETQYF. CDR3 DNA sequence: TGTGCCAGCAGTTTACCTAGCGGGCCTCAAGAGACCCAGTACTTC. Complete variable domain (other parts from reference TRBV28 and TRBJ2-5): DVKVTQSSRYLVKRTGEKVFLECVQDMDHENMFWYRQDPGLGLRLIYFSYDVKMKEKGDIPEGYSVSREKKERFSLILESASTNQTSMYLCASSLPSGPQETQYFGPGTRLLVL.

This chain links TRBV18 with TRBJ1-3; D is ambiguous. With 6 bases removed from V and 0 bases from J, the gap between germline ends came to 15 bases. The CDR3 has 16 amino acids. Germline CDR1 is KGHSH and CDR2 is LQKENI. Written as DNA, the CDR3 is TGTGCCAGCTCGCTACAGAGTTTGAGCTCTGGAAACACCATATATTTT. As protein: CASSLQSLSSGNTIYF.

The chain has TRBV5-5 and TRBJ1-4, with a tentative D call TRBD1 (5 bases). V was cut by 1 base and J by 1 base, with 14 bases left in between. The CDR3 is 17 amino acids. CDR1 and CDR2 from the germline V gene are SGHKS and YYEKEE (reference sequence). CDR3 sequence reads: CASSLKPTDRTNEKLFF. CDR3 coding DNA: TGTGCCAGCAGCTTGAAACCTACAGACAGAACTAATGAAAAACTGTTTTTT.

The CDR3 DNA reads as TGCGCCAGCTTAGGGGGGGCTGCAACAAACACCGGGGAGCTGTTTTTT. Its protein is CASLGGAATNTGELFF. The V call is TRBV5-1, the J call TRBJ2-2; the D gene is possibly TRBD2 (7 bases). Trimming stripped 7 bases from V and 2 bases from J, with 18 bases between. Germline V lookup: CDR1 SGHRS, CDR2 YFSETQ. The CDR3 runs 16 residues. Full variable domain (missing parts from reference TRBV5-1 and TRBJ2-2): KAGVTQTPRYLIKTRGQQVTLSCSPISGHRSVSWYQQTPGQGLQFLFEYFSETQRNKGNFPGRFSGRQFSNSRSEMNVSTLELGDSALYLCASLGGAATNTGELFFGEGSRLTVL.

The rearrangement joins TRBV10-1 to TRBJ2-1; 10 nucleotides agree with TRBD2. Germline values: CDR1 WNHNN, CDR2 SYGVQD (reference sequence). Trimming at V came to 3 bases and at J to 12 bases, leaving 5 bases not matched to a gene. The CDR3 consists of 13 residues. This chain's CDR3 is CASSDEREGRQFF. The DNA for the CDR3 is TGCGCCAGCAGTGATGAGCGGGAGGGCCGGCAGTTCTTC.

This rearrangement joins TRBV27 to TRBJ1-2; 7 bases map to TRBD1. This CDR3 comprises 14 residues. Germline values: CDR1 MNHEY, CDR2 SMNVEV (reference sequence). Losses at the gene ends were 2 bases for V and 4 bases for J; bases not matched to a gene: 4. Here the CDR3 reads CASSLRGQGYGYTF. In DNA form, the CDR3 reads TGTGCCAGCAGTTTAAGGGGGCAGGGCTATGGCTACACCTTC.

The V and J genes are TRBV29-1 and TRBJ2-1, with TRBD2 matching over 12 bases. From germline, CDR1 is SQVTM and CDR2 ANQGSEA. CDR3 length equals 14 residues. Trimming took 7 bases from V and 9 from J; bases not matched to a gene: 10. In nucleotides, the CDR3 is TGCAGCGCGGGGGCTAGCGGGAGGGCCAGTGAGCAGTTCTTC. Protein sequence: CSAGASGRASEQFF.

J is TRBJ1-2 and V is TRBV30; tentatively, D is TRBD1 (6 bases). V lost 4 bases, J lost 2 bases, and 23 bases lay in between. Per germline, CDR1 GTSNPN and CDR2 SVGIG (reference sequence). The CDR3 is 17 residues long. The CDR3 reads CAWNQGRGAGKNYGYTF. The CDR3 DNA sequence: TGTGCCTGGAACCAGGGCAGGGGAGCAGGGAAAAACTATGGCTACACCTTC.

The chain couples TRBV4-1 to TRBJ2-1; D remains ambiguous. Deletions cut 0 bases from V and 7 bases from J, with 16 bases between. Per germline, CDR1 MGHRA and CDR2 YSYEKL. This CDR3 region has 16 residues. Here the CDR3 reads CASSQEGANLGNEQFF. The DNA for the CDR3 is TGCGCCAGCAGCCAAGAAGGAGCCAACCTTGGGAATGAGCAGTTCTTC.

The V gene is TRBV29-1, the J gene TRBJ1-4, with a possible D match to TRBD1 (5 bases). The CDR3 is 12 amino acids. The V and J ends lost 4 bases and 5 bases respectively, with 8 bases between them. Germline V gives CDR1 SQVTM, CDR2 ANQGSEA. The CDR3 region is CSVVGGNEKLFF. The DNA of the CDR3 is TGCAGCGTTGTCGGGGGGAATGAAAAACTGTTTTTT. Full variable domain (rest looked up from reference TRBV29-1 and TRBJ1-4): SAVISQKPSRDICQRGTSLTIQCQVDSQVTMMFWYRQQPGQSLTLIATANQGSEATYESGFVIDKFPISRPNLTFSTLTVSNMSPEDSSIYLCSVVGGNEKLFFGSGTQLSVL.

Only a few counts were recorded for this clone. CDR3 protein: CASSLGAGLDQETQYF. CDR3 in DNA: TGTGCCAGCAGCTTGGGGGCAGGACTGGATCAGGAGACCCAGTACTTC. The rearrangement joins TRBV7-9 to TRBJ2-5, with D tentatively TRBD1 (6 bases). CDR1 SEHNR and CDR2 FQNEAQ come from the germline V gene (reference sequence). The CDR3 totals 16 residues. Trimming pared 3 bases from V and 5 bases from J, leaving 19 bases between.

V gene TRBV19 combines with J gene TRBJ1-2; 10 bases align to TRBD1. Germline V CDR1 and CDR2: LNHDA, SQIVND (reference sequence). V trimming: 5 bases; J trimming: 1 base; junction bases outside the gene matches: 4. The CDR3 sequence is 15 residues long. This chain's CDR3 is CASSFWDRGNYGYTF. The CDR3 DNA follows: TGTGCCAGTAGTTTCTGGGACAGGGGTAACTATGGCTACACCTTC.

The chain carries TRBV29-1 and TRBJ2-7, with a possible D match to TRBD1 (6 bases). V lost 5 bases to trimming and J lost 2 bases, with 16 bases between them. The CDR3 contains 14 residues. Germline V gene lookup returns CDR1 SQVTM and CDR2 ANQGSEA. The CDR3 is CSVRSREGAYEQYF. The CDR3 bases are TGCAGCGTTAGGTCCAGAGAGGGGGCCTACGAGCAGTACTTC.

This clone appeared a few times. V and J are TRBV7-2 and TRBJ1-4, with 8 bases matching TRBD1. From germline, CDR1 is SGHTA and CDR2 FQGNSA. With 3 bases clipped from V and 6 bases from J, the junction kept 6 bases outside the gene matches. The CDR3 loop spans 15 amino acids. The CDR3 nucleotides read TGTGCCAGCAGCTTCTCCAGGGGGCAGGATGAAAAACTGTTTTTT. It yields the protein CASSFSRGQDEKLFF.

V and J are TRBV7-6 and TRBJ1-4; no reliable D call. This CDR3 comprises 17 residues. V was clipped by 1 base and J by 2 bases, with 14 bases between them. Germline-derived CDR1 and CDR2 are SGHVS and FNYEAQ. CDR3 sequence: CASSLGPSGRTNEKLFF. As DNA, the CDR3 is TGTGCCAGCAGCTTAGGGCCCTCCGGGAGGACTAATGAAAAACTGTTTTTT.